Presented here are 19 T cell receptor beta chains from one specimen sequenced in a study of shared clonotypes between healthy human individuals. Assay: immunoSEQ multiplex PCR; the TCRdb copy retains only in-frame clones and omits some. This table has some 660,000 clones, around 78% appearing once. The sample was memory CD4+ T cells sorted from blood. This sample's subset: CD45RA-negative fraction. These receptors were obtained from a woman in her thirties in good health.

This clone was seen more than once but under ten times. The chain links TRBV4-1 to TRBJ2-2, with D unclear. Germline CDR1 is MGHRA and CDR2 is YSYEKL. Trimming took off 1 base at V and 4 bases at J, with 7 bases between the two ends. The CDR3 is made up of 14 amino acids. CDR3: CASSQGRGTGELFF. In DNA form, the CDR3 reads TGCGCCAGCAGCCAAGGGAGAGGCACCGGGGAGCTGTTTTTT.

The CDR3 nucleotides read TGTGCCAGCATCGGAGGGCATATCTATGGCTACACCTTC. This translates into CASIGGHIYGYTF. This sequence joins TRBV28 and TRBJ1-2; D gene unclear. V dropped 7 bases and J dropped 4 bases, with 13 bases sitting between them. Looked up from germline, CDR1 is MDHEN and CDR2 is SYDVKM. The length of the CDR3 is 13 residues.

This chain uses TRBV6-5 with TRBJ2-7; TRBD1 aligns across 12 bases. From germline, CDR1 is MNHEY and CDR2 SVGAGI. V lost 10 bases to trimming and J lost 4 bases; unmatched junction nucleotides: 5. The CDR3 runs 13 residues. CDR3 in DNA: TGTGCCACCGGGACAGGGGGCGGTTACGAGCAGTACTTC. Its translation is CATGTGGGYEQYF.

The chain employs TRBV15 and TRBJ1-2, with TRBD1 as a possible D gene (5 bases). The CDR3 loop spans 15 amino acids. Germline CDR1 and CDR2: LNHNV and YYDKDF (reference sequence). Trimming cost V 0 bases and J 8 bases, with 16 bases left between them. The DNA of the CDR3 is TGTGCCACCAGCAGAGATTCAACGGGACCGGGAGGCTACACCTTC. Its translation: CATSRDSTGPGGYTF.

V gene TRBV11-2 combines with J gene TRBJ1-1; no reliable D call. The germline V gene has CDR1 SGHAT and CDR2 FQNNGV. There are 13 residues in the CDR3. V lost 4 bases and J lost 7, with 13 bases in between. The CDR3 sequence is CASSWGLLVEAFF. The CDR3 coding sequence is TGTGCCAGCAGCTGGGGTTTGTTGGTTGAAGCTTTCTTT.

Remarks on this clone: Additional DNA sequences in this sample encode the identical CDR3. This CDR3 is CASSYRDEQFF. CDR3 coding DNA: TGTGCCAGCAGCTATCGGGATGAGCAGTTCTTC. The chain uses TRBV7-2 and TRBJ2-1; D remains ambiguous. CDR1 and CDR2 (germline): SGHTA, FQGNSA. Trimming left V 4 bases short and J 8 bases short, with 6 bases between. The CDR3 contains 11 residues.

The J gene is TRBJ2-5, the V gene TRBV6-5, with D maybe TRBD2 (5 bases). Trimming removed 6 bases from V and 5 bases from J, with 16 bases in between. Germline V gene lookup returns CDR1 MNHEY and CDR2 SVGAGI. The CDR3 totals 14 residues. CDR3 region: CASSAERGWETQYF. As DNA, the CDR3 is TGTGCCAGCAGCGCCGAAAGAGGGTGGGAGACCCAGTACTTC.

The sample holds a few counts of this clone. The J gene is TRBJ2-3, the V gene TRBV29-1; D is undetermined. CDR1 and CDR2 (germline): SQVTM, ANQGSEA. V was shortened by 6 bases and J by 2 bases, with 6 bases between the two germline ends. The CDR3 runs to 11 residues. The CDR3 spells CSVGSTDTQYF. CDR3 sequence (DNA): TGCAGCGTAGGCTCCACAGATACGCAGTATTTT.

V and J are TRBV6-1 and TRBJ2-5; D assignment may be TRBD1 or TRBD2 (5 bases each). This CDR3 region has 14 residues. V was trimmed by 6 bases and J by 2 bases, leaving 13 bases between them. CDR1 MNHNS and CDR2 SASEGT come from the germline V gene. The CDR3 protein is CASRGRTQQETQYF. CDR3 sequence (DNA): TGTGCCAGCAGGGGACGGACACAACAAGAGACCCAGTACTTC.

V is TRBV28 and J is TRBJ2-5; D unclear. This CDR3 has 16 amino acids. Germline CDR1 reads MDHEN; CDR2 reads SYDVKM. V dropped 2 bases and J dropped 3 bases, with 16 bases sitting between them. The CDR3 DNA is TGTGCCAGCAGTTTAAGGGTCGGTCGTAGGAAAGAGACCCAGTACTTC. The encoded protein is CASSLRVGRRKETQYF.

This chain connects TRBV6-6 to TRBJ2-5; TRBD1 matches at 9 bases. The CDR3 is made up of 16 amino acids. Trimming took 2 bases from V and 4 from J; bases not matched to a gene: 8. CDR1 MNHNY and CDR2 SVGAGI come from the germline V gene (reference sequence). The CDR3 sequence is CASSYGTGRVGETQYF. Written as DNA, the CDR3 is TGTGCCAGCAGTTACGGGACAGGGAGGGTCGGAGAGACCCAGTACTTC.

The rearrangement links TRBV19 to TRBJ1-1, with 11 bases matching TRBD1. This CDR3 has 15 amino acids. Germline CDR1 and CDR2: LNHDA and SQIVND (reference sequence). V lost 5 bases and J lost 4; bases outside the gene matches: 6. Written as DNA, the CDR3 is TGTGCCAGTAGTGCCCGAGGGACAGGGGGCACTGAAGCTTTCTTT. The encoded protein is CASSARGTGGTEAFF.

The V gene is TRBV14, the J gene TRBJ2-7; D unclear. This CDR3 comprises 13 residues. V shed 4 bases and J shed 5 bases, with 12 bases lying between them. In germline, CDR1 is SGHDN, CDR2 FVKESK. The CDR3 DNA sequence: TGTGCCAGCAGCCCTATAGAGACCCACGAGCAGTACTTC. Translating gives CASSPIETHEQYF.

CDR3 sequence: CASSLSPSWYQPQHF. CDR3 coding DNA: TGTGCCAGCAGTTTATCGCCCAGTTGGTATCAGCCCCAGCATTTT. This rearrangement joins TRBV27 to TRBJ1-5; D unclear. V was trimmed by 0 bases and J by 5 bases, leaving 11 bases between them. The CDR3 sequence is 15 residues long. Germline lookup yields CDR1 MNHEY and CDR2 SMNVEV (reference sequence).

This chain links TRBV29-1 with TRBJ2-3; no firm D call. The V gene's germline CDR1 is SQVTM and CDR2 ANQGSEA. The CDR3 is 13 amino acids. The V end lost 6 bases, the J end lost 0 bases, and 10 bases lay between the germline ends. CDR3 sequence reads: CSVASVSTDTQYF. The CDR3 DNA is TGCAGCGTCGCCTCGGTCAGCACAGATACGCAGTATTTT.

This clone was counted between two and nine times. This sequence joins TRBV27 and TRBJ2-4; D gene unclear. The CDR3 is made up of 15 amino acids. Between the trimmed V and J ends, which lost 4 bases and 0 bases, there was a span of 10 bases. CDR1 is MNHEY, CDR2 SMNVEV, per germline (reference sequence). The CDR3 reads CASSSRTLAKNIQYF. Here the CDR3 DNA reads TGTGCCAGCAGTTCCCGGACCTTAGCCAAAAACATTCAGTACTTC.

This chain links TRBV23-1 with TRBJ1-2; 9 positions agree with TRBD1. TRBV23-1 is placed among ORFs of uncertain function. Trimming removed 0 bases from V and 4 bases from J; junction bases left unmatched: 6. There are 16 residues in the CDR3. CDR3 sequence (DNA): TGCGCCAGCAGTCAATCCTATGGGACAGGGCCCTATGGCTACACCTTC. Encoded protein: CASSQSYGTGPYGYTF.

The chain recombines TRBV7-9 with TRBJ2-5; D remains ambiguous. The germline gives CDR1 SEHNR, CDR2 FQNEAQ (reference sequence). V lost 10 bases, J lost 5 bases, and 17 bases lay in between. CDR3 size: 13 residues. The CDR3 sequence is CAITPRVVETQYF. The CDR3 bases are TGTGCCATCACTCCCCGGGTGGTGGAGACCCAGTACTTC.

V is TRBV5-1 and J is TRBJ1-2; no clear D gene. Germline assignment: CDR1 SGHRS and CDR2 YFSETQ. This CDR3 contains 13 residues. V was trimmed by 6 bases and J by 4 bases, leaving 13 bases between them. The CDR3 sequence: CASIGEGVYGYTF. The CDR3 coding sequence is TGCGCCAGCATAGGAGAGGGCGTCTATGGCTACACCTTC.